These 13 T cell receptor beta chains came from one sample sequenced in a study of immune heterogeneity within non-small cell lung tumors. Template input was genomic DNA from bulk tumor (about 600 ng per sample). Biopsies that were spaced far apart were taken, several per primary tumor, during surgery. Enrolled patients presented with newly diagnosed, previously untreated non-small cell lung cancer and underwent curative surgery. Multiplex PCR was performed with 32 V and 13 J primers, and it amplified TCR beta CDR3. A single record per CDR3 protein comes from TCRdb applying MiXCR to the multiplex PCR reads. The sample has about 15,000 distinct CDR3 sequences; around 30% are singletons. The sample was lung tumor tissue. These receptors all come from a woman aged 45-65 years with non-small cell lung cancer.

The CDR3 loop reads CASSLSVRGRVGYGYTF. As DNA, the CDR3 is TGTGCCAGCAGCTTATCCGTTAGGGGTAGGGTCGGGTATGGCTACACCTTC. V is TRBV6-2 or TRBV6-3 and J is TRBJ1-2; possible D gene TRBD1, 5 bases. The CDR3 covers 17 residues. Per germline, CDR1 MNHEY and CDR2 SVGEGT. The V end was cut by 6 bases, the J end by 5 bases, with 25 bases between.

This clonotype was observed many times. The V and J genes are TRBV6-1 and TRBJ1-2; TRBD1 aligns across 7 bases. Germline V gene data show CDR1 as MNHNS and CDR2 as SASEGT. CDR3 size: 13 residues. V lost 11 bases to trimming and J lost 2 bases; unmatched junction nucleotides: 8. The CDR3 here is CAGATGANYGYTF. CDR3 DNA sequence: TGTGCCGGCGCAACAGGGGCAAACTATGGCTACACCTTC.

This clonotype was observed many times. The chain links TRBV6-1 to TRBJ2-4; D is uncertain. V lost 4 bases, J lost 1 base, and 5 bases lay in between. CDR3 length: 13 residues. Germline values: CDR1 MNHNS, CDR2 SASEGT. The CDR3, as DNA: TGTGCCAGCAGTGGTTCGGCCAAAAACATTCAGTACTTC. Amino acids: CASSGSAKNIQYF.

The rearrangement joins TRBV20-1 to TRBJ2-1; D might be TRBD2 (5 bases). Germline V lookup: CDR1 DFQATT, CDR2 SNEGSKA (reference sequence). V dropped 3 bases and J dropped 12 bases, with 24 bases sitting between them. The CDR3 loop spans 15 amino acids. In DNA form, the CDR3 reads TGCAGTGCTAGCCAACTAGGAACCCCTCGCGGCGGGCAGTTCTTC. Residues: CSASQLGTPRGGQFF.

The CDR3 bases are TGTGCCAGCAGCCCAGGGCGTAGCAATCAGCCCCAGCATTTT. It yields the protein CASSPGRSNQPQHF. V is TRBV6-2 or TRBV6-3 and J is TRBJ1-5; D is perhaps TRBD1 (5 bases). The CDR3 is 14 residues long. Trimming removed 6 bases at V and 0 bases at J, with 9 bases between. Germline lookup yields CDR1 MNHEY and CDR2 SVGEGT.

The rearrangement uses TRBV7-9 and TRBJ1-2; possibly TRBD1 for D (5 bases). This CDR3 contains 16 residues. From germline, CDR1 is SEHNR and CDR2 FQNEAQ (reference sequence). V shed 2 bases and J shed 4 bases, with 17 bases lying between them. The CDR3 region has the DNA TGTGCCAGCAGCTTACAAACCGGGACCGCCGTCTATGGCTACACCTTC. This gives the protein CASSLQTGTAVYGYTF.

Comments on this clonotype: One end of the junction is discordant with germline, which a read error may explain. The chain employs TRBV7-6 and TRBJ2-3; D might be TRBD1 (5 bases). The CDR3 contains 14 residues. CDR1 is SGHVS and CDR2 is FNYEAQ in the germline V gene. CDR3 in amino acids: CASSLQGSTGTQYF. CDR3 DNA: TGTGCCAGCAGCTTACAGGGATCCACAGGTACGCAGTATTTT.

V gene TRBV5-6 combines with J gene TRBJ1-2; possible D gene TRBD1, 5 bases. Germline V gene data show CDR1 as SGHDT and CDR2 as YYEEEE. The V end lost 3 bases, the J end lost 6 bases, and 21 bases lay between the germline ends. The CDR3 consists of 16 residues. The CDR3 nucleotides are TGTGCCAGCAGCTCAATCCCCCAGGGTAGGCCTAATGGCTACACCTTC. This codes for CASSSIPQGRPNGYTF. Drawing the rest from reference TRBV5-6 and TRBJ1-2, the complete variable domain is DAGVTQSPTHLIKTRGQQVTLRCSPKSGHDTVSWYQQALGQGPQFIFQYYEEEERQRGNFPDRFSGHQFPNYSSELNVNALLLGDSALYLCASSSIPQGRPNGYTFGSGTRLTVV.

Notes on this clonotype: Possible read error: a much larger clone is one base away. The chain employs TRBV11-2 and TRBJ1-1; 9 nucleotides match TRBD1. V shed 2 bases and J 2 bases; nucleotides not matched to a gene: 9. This CDR3 has 17 amino acids. CDR1 is SGHAT, CDR2 FQNNGV, per germline. The CDR3 is CASSLNPQGALNTEAFF. In DNA, the CDR3 is TGTGCCAGCAGCTTAAACCCACAGGGGGCTCTCAACACTGAAGCTTTCTTT.

A word on this clonotype: Since a much larger clone is just one base distant, this may be a read error. The chain is built from TRBV4-1 and TRBJ2-7; 12 bases line up with TRBD2. The germline gives CDR1 MGHRA, CDR2 YSYEKL. V shed 2 bases and J 6 bases; nucleotides not matched to a gene: 8. The CDR3 consists of 16 residues. The CDR3 DNA sequence: TGCGCCAGCAGCCAATCAACTAGCGGGGGGACCCTCGAGCAGTACTTC. Its translation: CASSQSTSGGTLEQYF.

This rearrangement joins TRBV20-1 to TRBJ2-7, with D uncertain. In germline, CDR1 is DFQATT, CDR2 SNEGSKA (reference sequence). V lost 0 bases, J lost 4 bases, and 4 bases lay in between. CDR3 size: 11 residues. CDR3 bases: TGCAGTGCTAGAGAAGTTTACGAGCAGTACTTC. Protein: CSAREVYEQYF.

Of note for this clonotype: A much larger clone differs by one base, so this may be a read error. The V gene is TRBV6-2 or TRBV6-3, the J gene TRBJ2-2; D may be TRBD2 (6 bases). Per the germline V gene, CDR1 is MNHEY and CDR2 is SVGEGT. The CDR3 has 17 amino acids. The V and J ends lost 7 bases and 2 bases respectively, with 20 bases between them. This chain's CDR3 is CASMGGYRSANTGELFF. The DNA of the CDR3 is TGTGCCAGCATGGGGGGATATCGCTCGGCTAACACCGGGGAGCTGTTTTTT.

Notes on this clonotype: A much larger clone differs by one base, so this may be a read error. The chain has TRBV20-1 and TRBJ1-2; 7 bases are a match to TRBD1. The CDR3 loop spans 13 amino acids. Germline V gives CDR1 DFQATT, CDR2 SNEGSKA (reference sequence). V was pared by 0 bases and J by 8 bases, with 6 bases of the junction left unmatched. In DNA, the CDR3 is TGCAGTGCTAGAGAGATCAGGGGGAAGGGCTACACCTTC. Encoded protein: CSAREIRGKGYTF.